The 2 T cell receptor beta chains in this list originate from one sample, sequenced in a study of post-analysis software for immune sequencing data. Study-wide results and caveats: Controls had lower frequencies than patients of 4 or 5 TRBV segments, which included TRBV5-6, TRBV5-1 and TRBV20-1.

The TCR beta cDNA libraries contained unique molecular identifiers. TCRdb redid the calling of the PCR reads with MiXCR, one entry per CDR3 protein. The data contain 430,000 or so distinct CDR3 sequences, 35% to 45% of them seen just once; the ten biggest clones take up approximately 7.6%. Antigens for these TCRs are unknown. Sequencing input: blood. These receptors all come from a girl aged 2 to 10 with multiple sclerosis.

With respect to this clonotype: This may arise from a read error, as a much more abundant clone is one base away. This chain connects TRBV20-1 to TRBJ2-7; a weak D match, TRBD1 (6 bases). This CDR3 has 13 amino acids. Germline CDR1 and CDR2: DFQATT and SNEGSKA (reference sequence). Here the CDR3 DNA reads TGCAGGGCTAGGGTTCGGGACACATACGAGCAGTACTTC. Translating gives CRARVRDTYEQYF.

This chain links TRBV7-2 with TRBJ2-7, with 9 nucleotides matching TRBD2. Losses at the gene ends were 1 base for V and 4 bases for J; bases not matched to a gene: 8. The germline gives CDR1 SGHTA, CDR2 FQGNSA. CDR3 length equals 16 residues. Here the CDR3 reads CASSLVSAGGVYEQYF. CDR3 nucleotide sequence: TGTGCCAGCAGCTTAGTATCTGCGGGAGGGGTGTACGAGCAGTACTTC.